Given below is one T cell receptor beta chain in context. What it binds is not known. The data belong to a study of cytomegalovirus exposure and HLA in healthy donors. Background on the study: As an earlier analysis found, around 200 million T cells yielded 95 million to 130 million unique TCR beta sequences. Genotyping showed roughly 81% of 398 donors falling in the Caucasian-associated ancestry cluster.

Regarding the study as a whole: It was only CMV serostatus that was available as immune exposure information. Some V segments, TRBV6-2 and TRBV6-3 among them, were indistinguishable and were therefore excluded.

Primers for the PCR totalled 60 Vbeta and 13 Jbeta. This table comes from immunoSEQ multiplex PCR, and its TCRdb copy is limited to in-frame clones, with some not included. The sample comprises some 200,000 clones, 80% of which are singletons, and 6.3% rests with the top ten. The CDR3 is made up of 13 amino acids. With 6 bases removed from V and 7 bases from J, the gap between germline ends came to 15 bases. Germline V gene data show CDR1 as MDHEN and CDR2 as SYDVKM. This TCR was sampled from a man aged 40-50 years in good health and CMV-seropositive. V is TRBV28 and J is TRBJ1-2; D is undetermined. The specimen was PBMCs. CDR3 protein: CASSPTPTRGYTF. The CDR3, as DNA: TGTGCCAGCAGCCCCACCCCAACGCGTGGCTACACCTTC.